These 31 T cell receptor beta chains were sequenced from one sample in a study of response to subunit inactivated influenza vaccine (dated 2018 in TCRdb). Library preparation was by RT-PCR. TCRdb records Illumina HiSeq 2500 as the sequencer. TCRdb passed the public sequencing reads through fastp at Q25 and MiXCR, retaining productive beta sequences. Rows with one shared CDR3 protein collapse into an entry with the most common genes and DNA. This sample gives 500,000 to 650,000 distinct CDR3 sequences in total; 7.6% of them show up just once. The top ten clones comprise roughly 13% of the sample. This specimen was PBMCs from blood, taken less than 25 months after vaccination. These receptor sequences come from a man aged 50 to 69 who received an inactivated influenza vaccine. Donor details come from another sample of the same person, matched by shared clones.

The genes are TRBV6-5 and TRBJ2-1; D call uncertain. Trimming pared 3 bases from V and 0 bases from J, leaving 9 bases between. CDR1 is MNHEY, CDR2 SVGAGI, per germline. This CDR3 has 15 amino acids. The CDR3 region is CASSYSFSSYNEQFF. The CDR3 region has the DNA TGTGCCAGCAGTTATAGCTTTAGCTCCTACAATGAGCAGTTCTTC.

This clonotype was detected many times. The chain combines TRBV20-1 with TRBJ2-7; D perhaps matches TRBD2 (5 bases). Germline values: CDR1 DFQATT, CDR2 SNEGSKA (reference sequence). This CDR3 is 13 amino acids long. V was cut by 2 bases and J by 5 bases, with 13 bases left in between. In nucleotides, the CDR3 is TGCAGTGCTAGACCCAGAGGGAGTAACGAGCAGTACTTC. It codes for CSARPRGSNEQYF.

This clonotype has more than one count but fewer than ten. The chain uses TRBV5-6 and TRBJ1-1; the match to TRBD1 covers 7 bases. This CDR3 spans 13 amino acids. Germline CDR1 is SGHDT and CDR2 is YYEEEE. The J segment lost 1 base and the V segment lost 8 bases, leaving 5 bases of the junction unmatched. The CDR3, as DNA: TGTGCCAGTGTACAGGGGCCGAACACTGAAGCTTTCTTT. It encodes CASVQGPNTEAFF.

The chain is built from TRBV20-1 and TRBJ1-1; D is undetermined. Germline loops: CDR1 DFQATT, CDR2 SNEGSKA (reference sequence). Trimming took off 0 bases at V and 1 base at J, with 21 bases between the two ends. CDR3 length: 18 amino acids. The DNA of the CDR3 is TGCAGTGCTAGAGATCTCCGGGCTACGGACTGGGCGAACACTGAAGCTTTCTTT. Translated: CSARDLRATDWANTEAFF.

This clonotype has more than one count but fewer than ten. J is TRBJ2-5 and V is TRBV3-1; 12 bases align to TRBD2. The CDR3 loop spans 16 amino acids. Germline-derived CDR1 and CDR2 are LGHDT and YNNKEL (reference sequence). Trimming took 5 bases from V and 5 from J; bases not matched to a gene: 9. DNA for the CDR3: TGTGCCAGCAGCTCCCGACTAGCGGGAGTTTTGGAGACCCAGTACTTC. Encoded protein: CASSSRLAGVLETQYF.

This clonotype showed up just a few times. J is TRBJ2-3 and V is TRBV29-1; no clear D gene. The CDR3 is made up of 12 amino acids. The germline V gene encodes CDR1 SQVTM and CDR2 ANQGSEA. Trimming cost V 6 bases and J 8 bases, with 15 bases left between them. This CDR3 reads CSVENLPGTQYF. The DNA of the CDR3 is TGCAGCGTGGAGAACTTGCCGGGTACGCAGTATTTT.

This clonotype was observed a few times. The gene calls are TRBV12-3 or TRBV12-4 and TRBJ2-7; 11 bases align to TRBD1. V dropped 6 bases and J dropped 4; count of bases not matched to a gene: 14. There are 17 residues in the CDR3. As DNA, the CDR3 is TGTGCCAGCAGCCTCGTCTTGTGGGACAGGGGGTTGTACGAGCAGTACTTC. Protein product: CASSLVLWDRGLYEQYF.

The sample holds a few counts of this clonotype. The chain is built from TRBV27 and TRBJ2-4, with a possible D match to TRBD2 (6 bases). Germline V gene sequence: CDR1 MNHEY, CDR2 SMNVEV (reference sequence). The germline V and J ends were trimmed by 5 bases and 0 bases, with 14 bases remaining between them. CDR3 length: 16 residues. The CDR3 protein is CASSPQLARAKNIQYF. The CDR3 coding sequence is TGTGCCAGCAGTCCCCAGCTAGCGCGAGCCAAAAACATTCAGTACTTC.

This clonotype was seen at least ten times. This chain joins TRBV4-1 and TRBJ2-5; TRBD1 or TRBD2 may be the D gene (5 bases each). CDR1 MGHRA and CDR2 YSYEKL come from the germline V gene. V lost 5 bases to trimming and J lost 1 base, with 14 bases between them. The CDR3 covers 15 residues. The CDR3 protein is CASSRLSGTQETQYF. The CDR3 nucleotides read TGCGCCAGCAGCAGACTTTCGGGGACCCAAGAGACCCAGTACTTC.

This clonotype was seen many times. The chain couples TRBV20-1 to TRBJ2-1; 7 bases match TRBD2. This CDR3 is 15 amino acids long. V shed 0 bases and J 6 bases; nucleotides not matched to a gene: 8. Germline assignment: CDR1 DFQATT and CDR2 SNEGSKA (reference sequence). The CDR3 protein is CSARDGLGRVNEQFF. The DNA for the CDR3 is TGCAGTGCTAGAGATGGACTAGGAAGGGTCAATGAGCAGTTCTTC.

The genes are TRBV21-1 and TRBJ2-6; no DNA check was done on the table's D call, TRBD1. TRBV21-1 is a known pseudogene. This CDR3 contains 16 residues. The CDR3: CASSNGTGAGANVLTF. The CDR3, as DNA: TGTGCCAGCAGCAATGGAACAGGGGCTGGGGCCAACGTCCTGACTTTC.

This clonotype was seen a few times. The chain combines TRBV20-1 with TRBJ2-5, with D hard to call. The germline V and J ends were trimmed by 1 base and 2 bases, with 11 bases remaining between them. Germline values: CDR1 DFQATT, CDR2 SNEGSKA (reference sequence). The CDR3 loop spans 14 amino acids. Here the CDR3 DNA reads TGCAGTGCTAGAGTTCCTCAGTTACAAGAGACCCAGTACTTC. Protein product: CSARVPQLQETQYF.

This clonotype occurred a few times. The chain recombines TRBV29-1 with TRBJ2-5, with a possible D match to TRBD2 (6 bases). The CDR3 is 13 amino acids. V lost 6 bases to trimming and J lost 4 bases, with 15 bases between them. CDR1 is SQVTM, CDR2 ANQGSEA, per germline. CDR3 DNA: TGCAGCGTGGGACTCGGGGGTCGAGAGACCCAGTACTTC. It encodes CSVGLGGRETQYF. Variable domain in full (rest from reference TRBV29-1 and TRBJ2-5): SAVISQKPSRDICQRGTSLTIQCQVDSQVTMMFWYRQQPGQSLTLIATANQGSEATYESGFVIDKFPISRPNLTFSTLTVSNMSPEDSSIYLCSVGLGGRETQYFGPGTRLLVL.

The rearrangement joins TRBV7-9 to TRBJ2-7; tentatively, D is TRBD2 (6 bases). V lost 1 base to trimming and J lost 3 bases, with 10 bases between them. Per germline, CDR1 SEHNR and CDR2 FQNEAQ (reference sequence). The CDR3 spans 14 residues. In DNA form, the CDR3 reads TGTGCCAGCAGCTTAGTCGGGGGATTCTACGAGCAGTACTTC. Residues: CASSLVGGFYEQYF.

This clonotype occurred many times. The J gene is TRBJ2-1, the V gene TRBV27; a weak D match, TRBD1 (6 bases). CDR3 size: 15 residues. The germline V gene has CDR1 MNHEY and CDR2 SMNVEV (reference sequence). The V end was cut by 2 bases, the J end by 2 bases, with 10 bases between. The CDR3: CASSLRDTPYNEQFF. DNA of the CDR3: TGTGCCAGCAGTTTAAGGGACACCCCCTACAATGAGCAGTTCTTC.

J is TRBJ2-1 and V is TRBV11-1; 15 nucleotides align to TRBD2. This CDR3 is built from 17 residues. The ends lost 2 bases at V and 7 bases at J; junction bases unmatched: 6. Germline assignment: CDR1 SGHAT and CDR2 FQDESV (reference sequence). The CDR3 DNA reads TGTGCCAGCAGCTTAAGACGGACTAGCGGGAGGGTAAATGAGCAGTTCTTC. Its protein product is CASSLRRTSGRVNEQFF.

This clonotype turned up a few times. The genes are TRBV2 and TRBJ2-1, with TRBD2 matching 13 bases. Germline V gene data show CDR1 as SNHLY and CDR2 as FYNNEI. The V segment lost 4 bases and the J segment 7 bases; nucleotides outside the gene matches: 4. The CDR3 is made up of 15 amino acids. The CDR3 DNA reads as TGTGCCAGCAGTGGGACTAGCGGGAGTAATAATGAGCAGTTCTTC. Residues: CASSGTSGSNNEQFF.

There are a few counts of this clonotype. CDR3 nucleotides: TGTGCCAGCACCAAAGCGGGAGGGCCGTCTAACGAGCAGTACTTC. It codes for CASTKAGGPSNEQYF. The chain combines TRBV6-5 with TRBJ2-7; 10 nucleotides align to TRBD2. In germline, CDR1 is MNHEY, CDR2 SVGAGI. V lost 7 bases and J lost 5; bases outside the gene matches: 11. The CDR3 contains 15 residues.

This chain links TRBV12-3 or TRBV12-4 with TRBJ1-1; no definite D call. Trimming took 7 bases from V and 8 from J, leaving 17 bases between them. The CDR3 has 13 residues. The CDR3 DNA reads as TGTGCCAGCAACTCGGACGGGATCAAGGAAGCTTTCTTT. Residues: CASNSDGIKEAFF.

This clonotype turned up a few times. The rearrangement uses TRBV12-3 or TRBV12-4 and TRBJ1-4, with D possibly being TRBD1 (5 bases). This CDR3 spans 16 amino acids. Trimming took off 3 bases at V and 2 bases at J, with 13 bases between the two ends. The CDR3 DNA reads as TGTGCCAGCAGTTTTCGGGGTGGGGCGACTAATGAAAAACTGTTTTTT. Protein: CASSFRGGATNEKLFF.

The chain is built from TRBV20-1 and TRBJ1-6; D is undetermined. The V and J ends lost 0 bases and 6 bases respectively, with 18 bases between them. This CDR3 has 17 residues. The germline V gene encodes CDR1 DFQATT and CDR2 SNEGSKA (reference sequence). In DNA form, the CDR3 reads TGCAGTGCTAGAGATGGGCATATTCCGCACTTTAATTCACCCCTCCACTTT. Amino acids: CSARDGHIPHFNSPLHF.

This chain's CDR3 is CSARWGQGALNEQFF. The CDR3, as DNA: TGCAGTGCTAGATGGGGACAGGGGGCGCTCAATGAGCAGTTCTTC. This chain links TRBV20-1 with TRBJ2-1, with 12 bases aligning to TRBD1. J gave up 6 bases and V 2 bases, and 5 bases lay outside the gene matches. Looked up from germline, CDR1 is DFQATT and CDR2 is SNEGSKA (reference sequence). CDR3 length equals 15 residues.

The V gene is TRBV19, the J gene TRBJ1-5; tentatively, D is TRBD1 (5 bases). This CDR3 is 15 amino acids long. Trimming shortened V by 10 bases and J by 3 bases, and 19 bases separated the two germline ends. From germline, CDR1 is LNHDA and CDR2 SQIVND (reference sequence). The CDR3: CATRRGGTLNQPQHF. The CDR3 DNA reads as TGTGCCACTAGAAGGGGCGGGACCCTCAATCAGCCCCAGCATTTT.

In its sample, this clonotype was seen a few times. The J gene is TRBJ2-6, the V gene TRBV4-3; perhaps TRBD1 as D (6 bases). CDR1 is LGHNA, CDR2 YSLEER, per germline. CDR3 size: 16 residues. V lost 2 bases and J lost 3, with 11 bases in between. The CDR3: CASSQHNRVGANVLTF. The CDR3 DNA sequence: TGCGCCAGCAGCCAACATAACAGGGTTGGGGCCAACGTCCTGACTTTC.

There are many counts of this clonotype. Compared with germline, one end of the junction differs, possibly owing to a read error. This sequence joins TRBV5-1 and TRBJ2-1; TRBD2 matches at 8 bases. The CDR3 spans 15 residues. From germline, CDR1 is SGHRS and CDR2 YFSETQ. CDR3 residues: CASSPTSGSYNEQFF. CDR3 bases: TGTGCCAGCAGCCCAACTAGCGGATCCTACAATGAGCAGTTCTTC.

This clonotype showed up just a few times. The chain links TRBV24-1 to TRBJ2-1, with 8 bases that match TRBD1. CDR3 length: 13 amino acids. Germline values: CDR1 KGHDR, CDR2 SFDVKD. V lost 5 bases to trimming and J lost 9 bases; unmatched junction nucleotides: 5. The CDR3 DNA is TGTGCCACCAGTGTGGGACAGGCGGCTGAGCAGTTCTTC. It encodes CATSVGQAAEQFF.

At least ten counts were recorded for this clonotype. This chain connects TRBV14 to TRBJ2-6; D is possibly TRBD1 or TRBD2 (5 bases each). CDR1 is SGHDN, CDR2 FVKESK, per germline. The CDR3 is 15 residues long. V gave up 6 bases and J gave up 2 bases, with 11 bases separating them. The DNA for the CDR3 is TGTGCCAGCAGTCTAAGGGGAGCTGGGGCCAACGTCCTGACTTTC. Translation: CASSLRGAGANVLTF.

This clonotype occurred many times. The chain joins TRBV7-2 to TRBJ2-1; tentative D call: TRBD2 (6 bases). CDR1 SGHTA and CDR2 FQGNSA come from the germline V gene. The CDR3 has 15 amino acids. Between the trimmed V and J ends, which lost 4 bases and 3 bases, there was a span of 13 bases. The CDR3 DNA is TGTGCCAGCAGCTCCCCCCCGGGGGTCTACAATGAGCAGTTCTTC. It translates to CASSSPPGVYNEQFF.

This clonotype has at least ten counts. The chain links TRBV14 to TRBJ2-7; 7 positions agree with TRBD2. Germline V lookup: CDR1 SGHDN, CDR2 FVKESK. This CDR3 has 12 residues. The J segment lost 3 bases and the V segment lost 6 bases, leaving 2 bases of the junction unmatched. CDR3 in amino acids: CASSGGGYEQYF. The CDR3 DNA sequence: TGTGCCAGCAGTGGGGGGGGCTACGAGCAGTACTTC.

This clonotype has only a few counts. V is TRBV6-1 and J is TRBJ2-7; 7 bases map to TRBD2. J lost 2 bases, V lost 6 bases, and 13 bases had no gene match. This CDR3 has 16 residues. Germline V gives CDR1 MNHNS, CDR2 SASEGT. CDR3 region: CASSPARGGMTYEQYF. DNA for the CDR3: TGTGCCAGCAGCCCGGCCCGCGGGGGAATGACCTACGAGCAGTACTTC.

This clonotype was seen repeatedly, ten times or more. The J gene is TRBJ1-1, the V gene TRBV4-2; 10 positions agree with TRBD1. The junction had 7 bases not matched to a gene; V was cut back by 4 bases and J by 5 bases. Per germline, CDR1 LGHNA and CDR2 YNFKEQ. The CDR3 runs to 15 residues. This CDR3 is CASSRSGQGITEAFF. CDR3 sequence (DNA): TGTGCCAGCAGCCGCTCGGGACAGGGGATAACTGAAGCTTTCTTT.